This is a list of T cell receptor beta chains from one sample in a study of T cell responses to AZD1222 COVID-19 vaccine. Only in-frame clones appear in the TCRdb table, and some are missing; sequencing was by immunoSEQ multiplex PCR. Here the sample spans over 110,000 clones, around 90% being singletons. This specimen consisted of peripheral blood, obtained on day 0 of AZD1222 vaccination. These receptors originate from an adult in good health. The CDR3 runs from the conserved cysteine through the conserved F or W. The order of the fields is J gene, V gene, CDR3 protein.

J gene: TRBJ1-1
V gene: TRBV6-5
CDR3 protein: CASSYGSEALQAFF

J gene: TRBJ1-5
V gene: TRBV5-1
CDR3 protein: CASSSGTGGGQPQHF

J gene: TRBJ1-5
V gene: TRBV28
CDR3 protein: CASSLSVQPQHF

J gene: TRBJ1-2
V gene: TRBV2
CDR3 protein: CASSEVSQGGDGYTF

J gene: TRBJ2-3
V gene: TRBV10-3
CDR3 protein: CAISELGTTSDTQYF

J gene: TRBJ1-2
V gene: TRBV5-1
CDR3 protein: CASSLESGDYGYTF

J gene: TRBJ2-7
V gene: TRBV28
CDR3 protein: CASSLPASGHYEQYF

J gene: TRBJ1-5
V gene: TRBV2
CDR3 protein: CASSGQGSGNQPQHF

J gene: TRBJ1-2
V gene: TRBV28
CDR3 protein: CASSFRLRGGNYGYTF

J gene: TRBJ1-1
V gene: TRBV30
CDR3 protein: CAWTLGGAEAFF

J gene: TRBJ2-7
V gene: TRBV5-1
CDR3 protein: CASSRTGGEQYF

J gene: TRBJ1-1
V gene: TRBV28
CDR3 protein: CASRNGFYEAFF

J gene: TRBJ2-7
V gene: TRBV5-6
CDR3 protein: CASGGTGIYEQYF

J gene: TRBJ1-1
V gene: TRBV6-5
CDR3 protein: CASTPTWRDTEAFF

J gene: TRBJ2-7
V gene: TRBV7-8
CDR3 protein: CASSYDRSSYEQYF

J gene: TRBJ1-3
V gene: TRBV5-1
CDR3 protein: CASSWAGNSGNTIYF

J gene: TRBJ2-7
V gene: TRBV28
CDR3 protein: CASSSPSGGSYEQYF

J gene: TRBJ1-1
V gene: TRBV7-3
CDR3 protein: CASSFGGPNTEAFF

J gene: TRBJ1-1
V gene: TRBV7-2
CDR3 protein: CASSSDINTEAFF

J gene: TRBJ1-3
V gene: TRBV6-5
CDR3 protein: CASSYSGANTIYF

J gene: TRBJ1-3
V gene: TRBV19
CDR3 protein: CASSFTPNSGNTIYF

J gene: TRBJ1-1
V gene: TRBV19
CDR3 protein: CASSKAAGSTEAFF

J gene: TRBJ1-1
V gene: TRBV6-5
CDR3 protein: CASSYQIDAAEAFF

J gene: TRBJ2-3
V gene: TRBV2
CDR3 protein: CASSQLAGGDTQYF